This T cell receptor (beta chain) appears in the sequencing data of a study of Ad26.COV2.S vaccination and SARS-CoV-2 variants. Study-level points and caveats: Vaccine recipients had higher spike-specific TCR breadth than placebo recipients. Non-spike TCR breadth showed similarity between vaccine and placebo recipients. Reported post-vaccination CD8+ and CD4+ T cell responses to spike showed substantial breadth. Researchers cautioned that TCR breadth and depth analyses may have underestimated total T cell responses.

Turning to this clone: Its specificity is not known.

Clones were sequenced by immunoSEQ multiplex PCR, and TCRdb holds only the in-frame ones, with some missing. The repertoire holds roughly 100,000 clones, with about three quarters as singletons. The sequencing here drew on peripheral blood, taken after recovery from COVID-19. This sequence was found in a human donor who had recovered from COVID-19.

The CDR3 loop reads CASSLGEGVETQYF. In nucleotides, the CDR3 is TGTGCCAGCAGCTTAGGTGAGGGAGTGGAGACCCAGTACTTC. The J gene is TRBJ2-5, the V gene TRBV11-1; D might be TRBD2 (5 bases). The V end lost 1 base, the J end lost 5 bases, and 11 bases lay between the germline ends. Germline CDR1 SGHAT, CDR2 FQDESV (reference sequence). The CDR3 is made up of 14 amino acids.